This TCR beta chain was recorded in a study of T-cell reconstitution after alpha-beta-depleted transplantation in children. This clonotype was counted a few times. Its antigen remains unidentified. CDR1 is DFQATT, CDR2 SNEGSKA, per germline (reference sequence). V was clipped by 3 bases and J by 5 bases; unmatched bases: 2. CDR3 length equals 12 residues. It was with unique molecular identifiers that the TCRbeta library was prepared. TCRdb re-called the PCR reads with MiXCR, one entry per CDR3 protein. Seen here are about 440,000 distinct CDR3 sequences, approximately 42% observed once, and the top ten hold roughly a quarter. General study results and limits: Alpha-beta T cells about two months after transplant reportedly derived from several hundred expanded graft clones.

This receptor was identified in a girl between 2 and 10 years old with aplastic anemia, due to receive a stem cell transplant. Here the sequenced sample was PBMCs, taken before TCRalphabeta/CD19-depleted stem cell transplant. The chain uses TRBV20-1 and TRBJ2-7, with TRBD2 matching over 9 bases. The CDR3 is CSASSGSHEQYF. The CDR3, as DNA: TGCAGTGCTAGTAGCGGGAGCCACGAGCAGTACTTC.